The rows below give T cell receptor beta chains drawn from one sample of a study of T cell responses to AZD1222 COVID-19 vaccine. Clones were sequenced by immunoSEQ multiplex PCR, and TCRdb holds only the in-frame ones, with some missing. The sample yields some 89,000 clones, approximately 89% seen once. The material sequenced was peripheral blood, taken on day 0 of AZD1222 vaccination. All receptors derive from an adult in good health. CDR3s include the opening cysteine and the closing phenylalanine or tryptophan. Only part of the rows carry a size: once, few, many, or a class if the clone is expanded.

size,V,CDR3
NA,TRBV6-1,CASSEGQATRSPQHF
NA,TRBV6-5,CASSYSLSGITEAFF
NA,TRBV3-1/TRBV3-2,CASSSNQRGQTKNIQYF
NA,TRBV5-1,CASSMMMGYGYTF
NA,TRBV6-5,CASSPTGDYGYTF
NA,TRBV5-1,CASSLPRLATPNNEQFF
NA,TRBV5-1,CASSLVSGDRGFNEQFF
NA,TRBV3-1/TRBV3-2,CASSQGGMGNQPQHF
medium-sized,TRBV6-1,CASSVAGGSSYEQYF
few,TRBV9,CASRLGSGNTEAFF
NA,TRBV7-2,CASSLARTSGGSPYEQYF
NA,TRBV6-5,CASRKARVMNTEAFF
NA,TRBV3-1/TRBV3-2,CASSQDTKTGELFF
NA,TRBV28,CASSPRQIQETQYF
NA,TRBV19,CASRIPGQGSEAFF
NA,TRBV19,CASSIDGGVTGELFF
NA,TRBV7-9,CASSLTGGGSPLHF
NA,TRBV2,CASSANGVNYGYTF
NA,TRBV4-3,CASSRGQGMSLYGYTF
NA,TRBV3-1/TRBV3-2,CASSPPPLAGDSNTQYF
NA,TRBV19,CASGRVGYTF
NA,TRBV7-8,CASSPTRGGRGDYGYTF
once,TRBV9,CASSVEGSATSRQYF
NA,TRBV30,CAWKTGTANTEAFF
NA,TRBV5-1,CASSLDAGNQPQHF
NA,TRBV5-1,CASSLAGSYKQYF
NA,TRBV11-3,CASSLGGSLSDTQYF
NA,TRBV28,CASSLQLFSSNQPQHF
NA,TRBV13,CASSLGLGTYGYTF
NA,TRBV7-9,CASSLASTGSYEQYF
NA,TRBV6-5,CASSYSGGPKGYTF
once,TRBV18,CASSTGTGEQPQHF
NA,TRBV5-1,CASSLWTGPYEAFF
NA,TRBV14,CASSQGAFRGYGYTF
NA,TRBV13,CASSLGQLASPLHF
NA,TRBV29-1,CSSRPEADSYNEQFF